These 11 T cell receptor beta chains came from one sample sequenced in a study of spatial heterogeneity in lung cancer. Study-level results: How many expanded intratumoral alpha and beta TCRs were present tracked the tumor mutation count, which was a count of nonsynonymous mutations.

TCRdb reanalysed the 5' RACE reads using MiXCR and keeps one entry per CDR3 protein. The sample lists some 100,000 distinct CDR3 sequences, about 4.6% occurring once. Time point noted: sample taken at primary tumor resection. Their antigen targets remain unknown. This specimen consisted of lung tumor tissue, obtained at surgery. The receptors originated from a male donor with early-stage non-small cell lung cancer.

This clonotype was seen more than once but under ten times. The V gene is TRBV7-9, the J gene TRBJ2-1; D perhaps matches TRBD1 (6 bases). Germline V gene data show CDR1 as SEHNR and CDR2 as FQNEAQ (reference sequence). The CDR3 runs to 17 residues. V gave up 5 bases and J gave up 7 bases, with 24 bases separating them. CDR3 in DNA: TGTGCCAGCAGCCACACCGATACAGGGATATGGGGGAATGAGCAGTTCTTC. Its translation: CASSHTDTGIWGNEQFF.

The table lists this clonotype with many counts. The V gene is TRBV27, the J gene TRBJ2-7; 7 positions agree with TRBD2. Germline values: CDR1 MNHEY, CDR2 SMNVEV (reference sequence). The J segment lost 2 bases and the V segment lost 5 bases, leaving 18 bases of the junction unmatched. The CDR3 is 18 amino acids. CDR3 DNA: TGTGCCAGCAGTAAACGCCCCAACCTAGCGGCCATGCCCTACGAGCAGTACTTC. Residues: CASSKRPNLAAMPYEQYF.

This clonotype has at least ten counts. The chain carries TRBV12-3 or TRBV12-4 and TRBJ1-5; D remains ambiguous. V was shortened by 2 bases and J by 0 bases, with 5 bases between the two germline ends. This CDR3 is 14 amino acids long. The CDR3 sequence: CASSLSNSNQPQHF. The DNA for the CDR3 is TGTGCCAGCAGTTTAAGTAATAGCAATCAGCCCCAGCATTTT.

In its sample, this clonotype was seen many times. The DNA is left out, because the CDR3 cannot be placed on it with certainty; the CDR3 is given as TCRdb lists it. The chain is built from TRBV6-6 and TRBJ2-1. The CDR3 has 14 residues if both end residues are counted. Germline loops: CDR1 MNHNY, CDR2 SVGAGI (reference sequence). The CDR3 region is CASSSSTGYNEQFF.

J is TRBJ2-3 and V is TRBV6-1, with 10 bases aligning to TRBD2. The CDR3 is 15 amino acids. V lost 2 bases to trimming and J lost 8 bases; unmatched junction nucleotides: 7. Germline CDR1 reads MNHNS; CDR2 reads SASEGT. The CDR3 spells CASSENPASGSTQYF. The CDR3, as DNA: TGTGCCAGCAGTGAAAATCCGGCTAGCGGGAGTACGCAGTATTTT.

This clonotype was detected ten times or more. The rearrangement links TRBV12-3 or TRBV12-4 to TRBJ2-7, with TRBD2 matching 7 bases. The CDR3 is made up of 12 amino acids. The J segment lost 5 bases and the V segment lost 6 bases, leaving 4 bases of the junction unmatched. CDR3 sequence (DNA): TGTGCCAGCAGCCCGGGGGGTCACGAGCAGTACTTC. Amino acid sequence: CASSPGGHEQYF.

This clonotype was seen repeatedly, ten times or more. The rearrangement uses TRBV11-3 and TRBJ2-1, with D hard to call. This CDR3 contains 12 residues. Germline assignment: CDR1 SGHNT and CDR2 YENEEA. Trimming left V 3 bases short and J 8 bases short, with 8 bases between. The CDR3: CASSFNRDEQFF. In nucleotides, the CDR3 is TGTGCCAGCAGCTTTAACCGGGATGAGCAGTTCTTC.

This clonotype was found many times. The gene calls are TRBV6-5 and TRBJ1-4, with D uncertain. V lost 10 bases to trimming and J lost 10 bases, with 19 bases between them. Germline CDR1 and CDR2: MNHEY and SVGAGI. The CDR3 consists of 13 residues. CDR3 sequence (DNA): TGTGCCACCTCGAGTCTGGGTTCAGGAAAACTGTTTTTT. Its protein is CATSSLGSGKLFF.

This clonotype was seen many times. This sequence joins TRBV4-1 and TRBJ2-3, with D perhaps matching TRBD1 (6 bases). V lost 1 base and J 8 bases, leaving 16 bases between the germline ends. CDR3 length: 15 residues. CDR1 is MGHRA and CDR2 is YSYEKL in the germline V gene. The CDR3 coding sequence is TGCGCCAGCAGCCAAGGGGCTAGAGAAGGGGGTACGCAGTATTTT. Translating it yields CASSQGAREGGTQYF.

This clonotype was seen a few times. The gene calls are TRBV2 and TRBJ1-3, with D uncertain. From germline, CDR1 is SNHLY and CDR2 FYNNEI. The CDR3 has 13 amino acids. V was shortened by 6 bases and J by 4 bases, with 10 bases between the two germline ends. The chain's CDR3 is CASRLALGNTIYF. CDR3 coding DNA: TGTGCCAGCAGGCTGGCTCTCGGAAACACCATATATTTT.

This clonotype was seen a few times. A much more abundant neighbour one base away suggests this may be a read error. This chain links TRBV9 with TRBJ1-3; TRBD1 is a possible D gene (6 bases). V was clipped by 4 bases and J by 1 base, with 15 bases between them. The CDR3 contains 16 residues. Germline assignment: CDR1 SGDLS and CDR2 YYNGEE. In DNA, the CDR3 is TGTGCCAGCAGCCGGACAGAGGATGAATCTGGAAACACCATATATTTT. This translates into CASSRTEDESGNTIYF.